This T cell receptor beta chain was sequenced during a study of T cell repertoires in cytomegalovirus infection. For the study at large: HLA-B-restricted CMV epitopes that are well studied were used alongside recently identified HLA-C-restricted ones. The public TCR beta signatures pointed to both CMV infection and matching HLA type.

TCRdb processed the reads anew with MiXCR; each CDR3 protein has one entry. This table holds about 570,000 distinct CDR3 sequences, roughly 43% found once. The CDR3 runs to 13 residues. Trimming at V came to 8 bases and at J to 5 bases, leaving 6 bases not matched to a gene. CDR1 is MNHEY and CDR2 is SVGEGT in the germline V gene. Study results and caveats: In two of eight donors, the top clonotype was HLA-C-restricted CMV-specific.

This clonotype has only a few counts. Its specificity is unknown. The genes are TRBV6-2 or TRBV6-3 and TRBJ1-1; 9 bases align to TRBD1. This specimen was cultured PBMCs, taken from culture after CMV antigen stimulation. This TCR was recovered from a human donor in good health (CMV status not recorded). Some clones in this sample may be carry-over from other donors' samples. This CDR3 is CASATGGRTEAFF. The CDR3 region has the DNA TGTGCCAGCGCGACAGGGGGGAGGACTGAAGCTTTCTTT.